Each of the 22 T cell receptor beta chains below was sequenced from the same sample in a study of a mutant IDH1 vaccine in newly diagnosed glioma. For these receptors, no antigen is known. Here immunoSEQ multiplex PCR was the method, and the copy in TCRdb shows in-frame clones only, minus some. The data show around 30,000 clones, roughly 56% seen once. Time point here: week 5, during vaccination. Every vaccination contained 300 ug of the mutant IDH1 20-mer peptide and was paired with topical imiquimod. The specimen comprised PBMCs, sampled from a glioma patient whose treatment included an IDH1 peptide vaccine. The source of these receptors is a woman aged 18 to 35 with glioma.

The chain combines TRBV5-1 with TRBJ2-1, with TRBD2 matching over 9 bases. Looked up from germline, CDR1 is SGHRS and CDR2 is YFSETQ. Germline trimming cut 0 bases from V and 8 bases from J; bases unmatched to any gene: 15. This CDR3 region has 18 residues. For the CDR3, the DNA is TGCGCCAGCAGCTTGGACGGGACTAGCCACGGAAGGGGCGATGAGCAGTTCTTC. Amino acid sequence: CASSLDGTSHGRGDEQFF.

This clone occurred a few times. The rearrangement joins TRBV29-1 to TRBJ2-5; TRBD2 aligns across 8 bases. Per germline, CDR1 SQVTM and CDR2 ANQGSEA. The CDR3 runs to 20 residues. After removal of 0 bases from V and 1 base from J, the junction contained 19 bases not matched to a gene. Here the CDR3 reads CSVEDQLFQCLAGLQETQYF. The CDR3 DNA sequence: TGCAGCGTTGAAGATCAGCTGTTTCAATGCTTAGCGGGACTCCAAGAGACCCAGTACTTC.

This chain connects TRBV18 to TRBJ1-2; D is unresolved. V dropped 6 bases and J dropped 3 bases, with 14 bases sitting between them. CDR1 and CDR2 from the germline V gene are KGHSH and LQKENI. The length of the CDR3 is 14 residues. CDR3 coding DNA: TGTGCCAGCTCTCAGAACGAGGCAGACTATGGCTACACCTTC. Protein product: CASSQNEADYGYTF. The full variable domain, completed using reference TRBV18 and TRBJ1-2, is NAGVMQNPRHLVRRRGQEARLRCSPMKGHSHVYWYRQLPEEGLKFMVYLQKENIIDESGMPKERFSAEFPKEGPSILRIQQVVRGDSAAYFCASSQNEADYGYTFGSGTRLTVV.

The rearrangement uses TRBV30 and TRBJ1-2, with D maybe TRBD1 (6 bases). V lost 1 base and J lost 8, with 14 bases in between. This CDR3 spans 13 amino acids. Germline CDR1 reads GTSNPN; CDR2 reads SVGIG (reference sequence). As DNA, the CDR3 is TGTGCCTGGAGTGCCCAGGGGAGTTCCGGCTACACCTTC. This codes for CAWSAQGSSGYTF. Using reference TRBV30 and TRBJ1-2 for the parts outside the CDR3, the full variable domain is SQTIHQWPATLVQPVGSPLSLECTVEGTSNPNLYWYRQAAGRGLQLLFYSVGIGQISSEVPQNLSASRPQDRQFILSSKKLLLSDSGFYLCAWSAQGSSGYTFGSGTRLTVV.

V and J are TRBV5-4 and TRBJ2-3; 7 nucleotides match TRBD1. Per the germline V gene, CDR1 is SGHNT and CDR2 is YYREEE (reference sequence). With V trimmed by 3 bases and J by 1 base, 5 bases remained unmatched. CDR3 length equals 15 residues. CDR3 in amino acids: CASSSSQGGTDTQYF. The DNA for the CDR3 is TGTGCCAGCAGCTCATCTCAGGGGGGCACAGATACGCAGTATTTT.

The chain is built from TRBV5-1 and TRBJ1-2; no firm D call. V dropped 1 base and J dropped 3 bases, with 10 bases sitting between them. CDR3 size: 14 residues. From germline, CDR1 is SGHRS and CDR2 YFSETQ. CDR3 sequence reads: CASSLYEGDYGYTF. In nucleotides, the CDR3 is TGCGCCAGCAGCTTGTACGAGGGTGACTATGGCTACACCTTC.

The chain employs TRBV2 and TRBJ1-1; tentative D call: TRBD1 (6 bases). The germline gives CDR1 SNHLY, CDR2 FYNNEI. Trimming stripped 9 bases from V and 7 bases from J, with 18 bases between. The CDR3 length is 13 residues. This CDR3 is CARRLGEQGEAFF. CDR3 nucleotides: TGTGCCAGGCGCTTAGGGGAACAGGGTGAAGCTTTCTTT.

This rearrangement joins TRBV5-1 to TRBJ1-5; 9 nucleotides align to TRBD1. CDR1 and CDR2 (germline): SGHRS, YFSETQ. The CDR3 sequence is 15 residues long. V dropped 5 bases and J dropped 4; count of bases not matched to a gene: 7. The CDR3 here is CASSFTGGFNQPQHF. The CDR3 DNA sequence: TGCGCCAGCAGTTTTACAGGGGGCTTTAATCAGCCCCAGCATTTT. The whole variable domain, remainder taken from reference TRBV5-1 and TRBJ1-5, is KAGVTQTPRYLIKTRGQQVTLSCSPISGHRSVSWYQQTPGQGLQFLFEYFSETQRNKGNFPGRFSGRQFSNSRSEMNVSTLELGDSALYLCASSFTGGFNQPQHFGDGTRLSIL.

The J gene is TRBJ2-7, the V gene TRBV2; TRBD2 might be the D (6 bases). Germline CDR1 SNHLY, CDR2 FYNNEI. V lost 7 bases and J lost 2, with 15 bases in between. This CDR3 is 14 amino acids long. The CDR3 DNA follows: TGTGCCAGCAAATTGTGGGGGGAAACCTACGAGCAGTACTTC. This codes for CASKLWGETYEQYF.

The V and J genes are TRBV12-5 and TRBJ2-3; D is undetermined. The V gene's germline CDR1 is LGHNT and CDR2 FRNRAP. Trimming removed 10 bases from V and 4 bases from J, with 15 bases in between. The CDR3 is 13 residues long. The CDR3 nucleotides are TGTGCTACCTCCTTCGTTACCCCAGATACGCAGTATTTT. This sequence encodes CATSFVTPDTQYF.

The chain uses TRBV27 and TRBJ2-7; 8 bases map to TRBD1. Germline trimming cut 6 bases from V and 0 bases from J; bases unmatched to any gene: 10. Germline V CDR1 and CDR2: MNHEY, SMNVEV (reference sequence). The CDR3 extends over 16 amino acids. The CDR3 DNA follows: TGTGCCAGCAGCTCCCAGGACAGGGAGACCTCCTACGAGCAGTACTTC. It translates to CASSSQDRETSYEQYF.

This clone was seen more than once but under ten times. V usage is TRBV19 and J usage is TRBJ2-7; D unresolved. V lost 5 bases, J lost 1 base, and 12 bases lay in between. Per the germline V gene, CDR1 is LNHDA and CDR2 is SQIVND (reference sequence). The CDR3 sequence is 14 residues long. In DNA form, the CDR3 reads TGTGCCAGTAGTGTGGCTGCCACATCCTACGAGCAGTACTTC. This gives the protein CASSVAATSYEQYF.

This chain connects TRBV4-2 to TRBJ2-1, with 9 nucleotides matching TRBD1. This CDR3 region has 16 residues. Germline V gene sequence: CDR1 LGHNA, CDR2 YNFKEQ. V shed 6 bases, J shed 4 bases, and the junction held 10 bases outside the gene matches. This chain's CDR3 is CASRGTGTGFYNEQFF. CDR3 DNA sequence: TGTGCCAGCAGAGGAACCGGGACAGGGTTTTACAATGAGCAGTTCTTC.

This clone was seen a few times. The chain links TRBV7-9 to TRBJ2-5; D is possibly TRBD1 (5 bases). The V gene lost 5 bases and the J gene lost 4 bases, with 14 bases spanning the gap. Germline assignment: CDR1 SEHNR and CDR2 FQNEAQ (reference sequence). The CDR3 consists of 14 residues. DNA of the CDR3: TGTGCCAGCAGCGGAGAGACAGATGGAGAGACCCAGTACTTC. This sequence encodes CASSGETDGETQYF.

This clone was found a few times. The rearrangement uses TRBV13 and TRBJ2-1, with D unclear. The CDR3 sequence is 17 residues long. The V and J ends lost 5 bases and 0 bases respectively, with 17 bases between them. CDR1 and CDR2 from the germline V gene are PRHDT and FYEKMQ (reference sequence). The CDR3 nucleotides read TGTGCCAGCAGCGGGGAAGGCCTTCTCCCCTCCTACAATGAGCAGTTCTTC. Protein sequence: CASSGEGLLPSYNEQFF.

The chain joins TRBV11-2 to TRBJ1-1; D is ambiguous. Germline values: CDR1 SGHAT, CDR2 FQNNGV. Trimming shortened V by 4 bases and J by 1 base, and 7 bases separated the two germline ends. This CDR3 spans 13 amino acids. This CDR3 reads CASSSGPNTEAFF. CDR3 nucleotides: TGTGCCAGCAGCTCTGGACCGAACACTGAAGCTTTCTTT.

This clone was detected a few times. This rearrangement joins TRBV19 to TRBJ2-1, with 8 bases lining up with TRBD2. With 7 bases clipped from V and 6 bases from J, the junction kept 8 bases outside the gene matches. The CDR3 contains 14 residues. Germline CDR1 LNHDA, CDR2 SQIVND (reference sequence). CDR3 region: CASTAGLASNEQFF. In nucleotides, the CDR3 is TGTGCCAGTACCGCAGGACTAGCATCCAATGAGCAGTTCTTC.

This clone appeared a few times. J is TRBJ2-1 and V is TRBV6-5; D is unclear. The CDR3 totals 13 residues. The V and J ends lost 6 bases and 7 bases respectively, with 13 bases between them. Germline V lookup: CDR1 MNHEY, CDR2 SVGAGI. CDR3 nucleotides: TGTGCCAGCAGGGGCTTAGGAGTGAATGAGCAGTTCTTC. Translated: CASRGLGVNEQFF.

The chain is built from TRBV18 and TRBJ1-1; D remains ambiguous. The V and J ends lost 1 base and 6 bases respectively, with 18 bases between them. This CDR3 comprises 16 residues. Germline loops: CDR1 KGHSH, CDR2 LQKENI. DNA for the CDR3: TGTGCCAGCTCACCACTGGCGGCTATACCGGGCTCTGAAGCTTTCTTT. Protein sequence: CASSPLAAIPGSEAFF.

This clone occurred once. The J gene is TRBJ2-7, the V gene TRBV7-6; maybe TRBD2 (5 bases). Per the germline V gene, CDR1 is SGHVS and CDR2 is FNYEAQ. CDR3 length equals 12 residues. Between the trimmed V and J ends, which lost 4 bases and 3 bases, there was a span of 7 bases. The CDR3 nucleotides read TGTGCCAGCAGCTCTGGACTCTACGAGCAGTACTTC. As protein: CASSSGLYEQYF.

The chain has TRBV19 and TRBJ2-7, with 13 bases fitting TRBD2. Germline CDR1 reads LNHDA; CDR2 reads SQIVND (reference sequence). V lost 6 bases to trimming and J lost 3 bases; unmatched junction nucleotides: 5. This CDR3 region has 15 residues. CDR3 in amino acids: CASSSGTSGIYEQYF. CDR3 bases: TGTGCCAGTAGCTCCGGGACTAGCGGGATCTACGAGCAGTACTTC.

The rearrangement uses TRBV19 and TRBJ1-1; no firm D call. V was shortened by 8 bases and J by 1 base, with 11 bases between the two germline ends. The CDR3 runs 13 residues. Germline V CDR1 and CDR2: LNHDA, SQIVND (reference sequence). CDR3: CASFIGENTEAFF. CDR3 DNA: TGTGCCAGTTTTATTGGAGAGAACACTGAAGCTTTCTTT.